These 15 T cell receptor beta chains were sequenced from one sample in a study of a mutant IDH1 vaccine in newly diagnosed glioma. Time point described: baseline, week 1 (first vaccination visit). Regarding treatment: pre-vaccination baseline after standard-of-care therapy. TCRdb keeps only in-frame clones here, not all; method: immunoSEQ multiplex PCR. In the table there are about 38,000 clones, roughly 89% of which are singletons. Material: PBMCs, obtained from a glioma patient treated with radiotherapy, temozolomide or both. These receptors were taken from a man aged 18 to 29 with glioma.

This clone showed up just once. The chain uses TRBV6-1 and TRBJ1-2; D remains unclear. CDR3 length: 11 amino acids. In germline, CDR1 is MNHNS, CDR2 SASEGT. V lost 4 bases to trimming and J lost 4 bases, with 4 bases between them. The CDR3 spells CASSASYGYTF. In nucleotides, the CDR3 is TGTGCCAGCAGTGCCAGCTATGGCTACACCTTC.

The V call is TRBV5-1, the J call TRBJ2-5; D gene uncertain. CDR1 SGHRS and CDR2 YFSETQ come from the germline V gene. Trimming left V 2 bases short and J 2 bases short, with 7 bases between. This CDR3 comprises 13 residues. The CDR3 protein is CASSFAGQETQYF. The CDR3 bases are TGCGCCAGCAGCTTTGCAGGTCAAGAGACCCAGTACTTC.

This clone was seen more than once but under ten times. The V call is TRBV30, the J call TRBJ1-5; the match to TRBD1 covers 12 bases. There are 19 residues in the CDR3. Germline V gene lookup returns CDR1 GTSNPN and CDR2 SVGIG (reference sequence). The V and J ends lost 2 bases and 5 bases, in that order; junction bases with no gene match: 16. CDR3 DNA: TGTGCCTGGAGTCCTAAGGCCGGGACAGGGGGCAAACGGTATCAGCCCCAGCATTTT. Translation: CAWSPKAGTGGKRYQPQHF.

V and J are TRBV5-5 and TRBJ2-1; D is uncertain. The V and J ends lost 1 base and 8 bases respectively, with 10 bases between them. This CDR3 is built from 13 residues. CDR1 SGHKS and CDR2 YYEKEE come from the germline V gene (reference sequence). The CDR3 DNA sequence: TGTGCCAGCAGCTTGTATGTCGGGCATGAGCAGTTCTTC. It yields the protein CASSLYVGHEQFF.

V and J are TRBV4-3 and TRBJ1-1; D remains ambiguous. The CDR3 has 14 residues. V lost 4 bases, J lost 1 base, and 10 bases lay in between. Germline lookup yields CDR1 LGHNA and CDR2 YSLEER. The CDR3 sequence is CASSPQMGNTEAFF. DNA of the CDR3: TGCGCCAGCAGCCCCCAGATGGGGAACACTGAAGCTTTCTTT.

This clone was observed a few times. The chain links TRBV11-2 to TRBJ2-3, with a weak D call TRBD1 (6 bases). Trimming shortened V by 5 bases and J by 1 base, and 13 bases separated the two germline ends. The germline CDR1 and CDR2 sequences are SGHAT and FQNNGV. This CDR3 is built from 15 residues. CDR3: CASSPQGHRTDTQYF. The DNA for the CDR3 is TGTGCCAGCAGCCCCCAGGGACACCGCACAGATACGCAGTATTTT.

The chain joins TRBV5-5 to TRBJ1-6, with a tentative D call TRBD1 (6 bases). V was clipped by 3 bases and J by 7 bases, with 17 bases between them. Germline V gene sequence: CDR1 SGHKS, CDR2 YYEKEE (reference sequence). This CDR3 region has 16 residues. This CDR3 reads CASSSLDSLRNSPLHF. The CDR3 region has the DNA TGTGCCAGCAGCTCTTTGGACAGCCTTCGAAATTCACCCCTCCACTTT.

The chain has TRBV7-9 and TRBJ2-1; 10 positions match TRBD2. Germline trimming cut 0 bases from V and 8 bases from J; bases unmatched to any gene: 4. Germline CDR1 SEHNR, CDR2 FQNEAQ (reference sequence). CDR3 length equals 15 residues. CDR3 coding DNA: TGTGCCAGCAGCTTAGCCCTAGCGGGAGTTTATGAGCAGTTCTTC. Protein: CASSLALAGVYEQFF.

The chain has TRBV7-8 and TRBJ1-6; D possibly corresponds to TRBD1 (5 bases). The V and J ends lost 0 bases and 8 bases respectively, with 14 bases between them. CDR3 length: 16 amino acids. Germline lookup yields CDR1 SGHVS and CDR2 FQNEAQ. The CDR3: CASSLARGLRDSPLHF. Written as DNA, the CDR3 is TGTGCCAGCAGCTTAGCGAGGGGTTTAAGGGATTCACCCCTCCACTTT.

The J gene is TRBJ2-1, the V gene TRBV4-2; weak D call: TRBD2 (6 bases). The germline gives CDR1 LGHNA, CDR2 YNFKEQ. V lost 4 bases to trimming and J lost 5 bases, with 18 bases between them. This CDR3 is 16 amino acids long. CDR3 residues: CASSLLLKGGDNEQFF. The CDR3 DNA reads as TGTGCCAGCAGCCTCCTTCTGAAGGGAGGAGACAATGAGCAGTTCTTC.

This chain links TRBV2 with TRBJ1-6, with D possibly matching TRBD1 (5 bases). CDR1 and CDR2 (germline): SNHLY, FYNNEI. Deletions cut 7 bases from V and 10 bases from J, with 17 bases between. This CDR3 comprises 14 residues. CDR3 sequence (DNA): TGTGCCAGCAACCGGCAGGGTGAGGAATCACCCCTCCACTTT. Translating it yields CASNRQGEESPLHF.

This rearrangement joins TRBV6-6 to TRBJ1-1; D gene ambiguous. Germline CDR1 MNHNY, CDR2 SVGAGI (reference sequence). The germline V and J ends were trimmed by 2 bases and 3 bases, with 13 bases remaining between them. The CDR3 has 15 amino acids. The CDR3 is CASSYDPRSDTEAFF. The CDR3 DNA reads as TGTGCCAGCAGTTACGATCCCAGGTCTGACACTGAAGCTTTCTTT.

The chain is built from TRBV19 and TRBJ1-2, with TRBD1 as a possible D gene (5 bases). Germline V CDR1 and CDR2: LNHDA, SQIVND (reference sequence). The length of the CDR3 is 12 residues. Trimming removed 10 bases from V and 7 bases from J, with 16 bases in between. This CDR3 is CAIRSGTFGYTF. CDR3 bases: TGTGCCATTCGATCCGGGACCTTTGGCTACACCTTC.

The genes are TRBV2 and TRBJ1-2; D gene ambiguous. CDR1 SNHLY and CDR2 FYNNEI come from the germline V gene. Trimming pared 5 bases from V and 5 bases from J, leaving 15 bases between. The CDR3 covers 14 residues. The CDR3 protein is CASSLGQMGYGYTF. CDR3 nucleotide sequence: TGTGCCAGCAGTCTGGGCCAAATGGGTTATGGCTACACCTTC.

This clone was counted a single time. J is TRBJ1-1 and V is TRBV7-9; TRBD1 matches 12 bases. The germline V gene has CDR1 SEHNR and CDR2 FQNEAQ (reference sequence). This CDR3 has 17 residues. Unmatched junction bases numbered 8, after V lost 2 bases and J lost 4 bases. CDR3 nucleotides: TGTGCCAGCAGCTTAATCCCGGGACAGGGGGCCGGCACTGAAGCTTTCTTT. It translates to CASSLIPGQGAGTEAFF. Looking up the rest from reference TRBV7-9 and TRBJ1-1 gives the full variable domain: DTGVSQNPRHKITKRGQNVTFRCDPISEHNRLYWYRQTLGQGPEFLTYFQNEAQLEKSRLLSDRFSAERPKGSFSTLEIQRTEQGDSAMYLCASSLIPGQGAGTEAFFGQGTRLTVV.